This T cell receptor beta chain was identified during a study of blood T cell repertoires in COVID-19. Looking at the study overall: Collection of acute and convalescent COVID-19 samples took place in the United States, Italy and Spain. T cells, B-cell-depleted T cells, or PBMCs provided the cDNA or gDNA that served as material.

The germline gives CDR1 MNHEY, CDR2 SVGAGI. The V gene lost 0 bases and the J gene lost 6 bases, with 9 bases spanning the gap. This CDR3 is built from 14 residues. Data came from immunoSEQ multiplex PCR; TCRdb stores just in-frame clones and leaves some out. This table has about 250,000 clones, 80% to 90% appearing once. The gene calls are TRBV6-5 and TRBJ1-5; unclear D gene. Sequenced input: peripheral blood. This clonotype was sampled from a man older than 75 with acute or convalescent COVID-19. CDR3 residues: CASSYSRVGQPQHF. CDR3 bases: TGTGCCAGCAGTTACTCGAGGGTTGGTCAGCCCCAGCATTTT.